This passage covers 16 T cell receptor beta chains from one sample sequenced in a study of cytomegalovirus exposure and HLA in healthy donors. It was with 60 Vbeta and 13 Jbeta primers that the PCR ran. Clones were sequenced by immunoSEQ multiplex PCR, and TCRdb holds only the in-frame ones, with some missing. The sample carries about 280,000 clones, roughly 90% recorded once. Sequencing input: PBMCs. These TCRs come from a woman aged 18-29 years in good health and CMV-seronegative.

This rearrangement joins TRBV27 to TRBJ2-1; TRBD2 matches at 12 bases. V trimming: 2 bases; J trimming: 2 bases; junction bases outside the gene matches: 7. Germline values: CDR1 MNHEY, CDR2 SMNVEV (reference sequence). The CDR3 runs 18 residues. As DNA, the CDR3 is TGTGCCAGCAGTTTAGTGGCTAGCGGGGGGGCCGCCTACAATGAGCAGTTCTTC. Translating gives CASSLVASGGAAYNEQFF.

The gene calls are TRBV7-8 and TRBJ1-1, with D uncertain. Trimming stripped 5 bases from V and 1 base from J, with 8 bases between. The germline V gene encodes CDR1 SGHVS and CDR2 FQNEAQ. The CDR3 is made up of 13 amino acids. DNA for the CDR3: TGTGCCAGCAGCACTGTCCCGAACACTGAAGCTTTCTTT. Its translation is CASSTVPNTEAFF. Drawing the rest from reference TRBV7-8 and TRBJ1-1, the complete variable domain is GAGVSQSPRYKVAKRGQDVALRCDPISGHVSLFWYQQALGQGPEFLTYFQNEAQLDKSGLPSDRFFAERPEGSVSTLKIQRTQQEDSAVYLCASSTVPNTEAFFGQGTRLTVV.

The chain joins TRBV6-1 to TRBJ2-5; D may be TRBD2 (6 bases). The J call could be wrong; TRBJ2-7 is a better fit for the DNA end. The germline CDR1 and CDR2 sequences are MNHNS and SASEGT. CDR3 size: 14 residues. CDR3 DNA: TGTGCCAGCAGTGATTGGGGAGGTATCTACGAGCAGTACTTC. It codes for CASSDWGGIYEQYF.

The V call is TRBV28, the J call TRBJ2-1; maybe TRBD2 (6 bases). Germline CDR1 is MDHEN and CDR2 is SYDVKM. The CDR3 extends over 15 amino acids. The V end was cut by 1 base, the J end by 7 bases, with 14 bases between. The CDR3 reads CASSLLGGGRNEQFF. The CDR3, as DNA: TGTGCCAGCAGTTTATTGGGGGGAGGTAGGAATGAGCAGTTCTTC.

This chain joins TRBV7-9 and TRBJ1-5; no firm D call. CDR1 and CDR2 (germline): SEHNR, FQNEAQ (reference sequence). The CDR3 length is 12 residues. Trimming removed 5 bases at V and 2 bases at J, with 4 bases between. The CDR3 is CASSPGNQPQHF. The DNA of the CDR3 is TGTGCCAGCAGCCCGGGCAATCAGCCCCAGCATTTT.

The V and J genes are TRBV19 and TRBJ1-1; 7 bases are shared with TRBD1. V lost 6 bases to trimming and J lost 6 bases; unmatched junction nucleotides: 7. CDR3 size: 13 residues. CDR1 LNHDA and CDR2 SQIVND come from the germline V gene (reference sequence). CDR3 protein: CASRLQGSAEAFF. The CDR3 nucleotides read TGTGCCAGTAGATTACAGGGGAGCGCTGAAGCTTTCTTT.

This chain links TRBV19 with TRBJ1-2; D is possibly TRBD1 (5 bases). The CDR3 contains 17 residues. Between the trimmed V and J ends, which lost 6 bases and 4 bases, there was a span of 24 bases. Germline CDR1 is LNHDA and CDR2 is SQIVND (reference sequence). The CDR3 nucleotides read TGTGCCAGTAGCCCCCACCCGAGGCAGGGAATATCCTATGGCTACACCTTC. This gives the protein CASSPHPRQGISYGYTF.

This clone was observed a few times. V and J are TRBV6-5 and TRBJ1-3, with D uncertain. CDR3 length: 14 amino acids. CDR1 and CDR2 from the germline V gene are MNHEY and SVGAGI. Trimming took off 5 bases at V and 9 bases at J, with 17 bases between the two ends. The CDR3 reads CASSLPDLGGTIYF. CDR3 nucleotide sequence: TGTGCCAGCAGTCTCCCCGACCTTGGCGGCACCATATATTTT.

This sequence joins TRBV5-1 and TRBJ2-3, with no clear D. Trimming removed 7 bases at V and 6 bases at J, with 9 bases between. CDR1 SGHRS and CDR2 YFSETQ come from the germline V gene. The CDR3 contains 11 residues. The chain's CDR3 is CASLVGDTQYF. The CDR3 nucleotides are TGCGCCAGCCTGGTCGGGGATACGCAGTATTTT.

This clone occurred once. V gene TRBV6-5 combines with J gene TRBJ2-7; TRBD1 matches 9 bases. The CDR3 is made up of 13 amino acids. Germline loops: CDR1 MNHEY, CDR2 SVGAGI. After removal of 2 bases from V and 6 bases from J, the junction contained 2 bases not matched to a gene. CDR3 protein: CASSYGTGSEQYF. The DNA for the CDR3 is TGTGCCAGCAGTTACGGGACAGGGAGCGAGCAGTACTTC.

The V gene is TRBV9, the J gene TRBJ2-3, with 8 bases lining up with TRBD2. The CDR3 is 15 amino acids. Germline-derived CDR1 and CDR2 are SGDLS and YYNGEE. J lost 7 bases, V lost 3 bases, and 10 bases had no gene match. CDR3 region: CASSAGGGPSHTQYF. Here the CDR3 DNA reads TGTGCCAGCAGCGCCGGCGGGGGGCCGTCACATACGCAGTATTTT.

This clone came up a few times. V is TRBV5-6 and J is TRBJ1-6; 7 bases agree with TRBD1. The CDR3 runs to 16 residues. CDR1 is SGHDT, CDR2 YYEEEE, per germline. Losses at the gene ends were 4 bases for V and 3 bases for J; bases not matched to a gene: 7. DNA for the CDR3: TGTGCCAGCAGCCTCTCCCGGGACAGCTATAATTCACCCCTCCACTTT. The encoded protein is CASSLSRDSYNSPLHF.

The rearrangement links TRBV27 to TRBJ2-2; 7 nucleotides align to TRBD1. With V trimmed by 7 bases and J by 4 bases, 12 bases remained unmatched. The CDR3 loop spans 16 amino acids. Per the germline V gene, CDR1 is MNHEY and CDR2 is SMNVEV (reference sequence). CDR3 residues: CASNRDSKASTGELFF. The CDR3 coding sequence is TGTGCCAGCAACCGGGACAGTAAGGCCTCCACCGGGGAGCTGTTTTTT.

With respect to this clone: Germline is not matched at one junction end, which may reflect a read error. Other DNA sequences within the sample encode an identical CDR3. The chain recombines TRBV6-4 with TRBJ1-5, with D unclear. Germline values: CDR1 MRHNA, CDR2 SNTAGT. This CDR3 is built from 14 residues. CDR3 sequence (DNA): TGTGCCAGCAGTGACAGCTATAGCAACCAGCCCCAGCATTTT. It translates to CASSDSYSNQPQHF.

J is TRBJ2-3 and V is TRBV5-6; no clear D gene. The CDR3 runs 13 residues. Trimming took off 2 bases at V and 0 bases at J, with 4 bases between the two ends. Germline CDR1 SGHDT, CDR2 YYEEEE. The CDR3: CASSFGSTDTQYF. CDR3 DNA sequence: TGTGCCAGCAGCTTCGGTAGCACAGATACGCAGTATTTT.

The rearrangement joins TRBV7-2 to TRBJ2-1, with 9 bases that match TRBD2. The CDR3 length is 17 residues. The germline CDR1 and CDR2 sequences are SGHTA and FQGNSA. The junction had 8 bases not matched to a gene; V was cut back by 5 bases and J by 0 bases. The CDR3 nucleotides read TGTGCCAGCAGCCCCCGCGGGACTAGCTCCTCCTACAATGAGCAGTTCTTC. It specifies CASSPRGTSSSYNEQFF.